Shown below are 4 T cell receptor beta chains from a single sample sequenced in a study of cytomegalovirus exposure and HLA in healthy donors. In the PCR, 60 Vbeta and 13 Jbeta primers were used. Profiling relied on immunoSEQ multiplex PCR, and the TCRdb table lists in-frame clones only, not all of them. The sample shows 100,000 to 150,000 clones, around 85% of them seen only once. Material for sequencing was PBMCs. The receptors were sampled from a man between 18 and 29 years old in good health and CMV-seropositive.

The chain couples TRBV29-1 to TRBJ2-1; TRBD2 might be the D (6 bases). CDR3 length: 14 residues. Germline values: CDR1 SQVTM, CDR2 ANQGSEA. Trimming took off 8 bases at V and 1 base at J, with 15 bases between the two ends. In DNA, the CDR3 is TGCAGCACACTCACCGGGACTTCCTACAATGAGCAGTTCTTC. Translated: CSTLTGTSYNEQFF.

The chain carries TRBV30 and TRBJ2-2; perhaps TRBD1 as D (5 bases). V shed 4 bases and J shed 4 bases, with 10 bases lying between them. The CDR3 runs 13 residues. Per germline, CDR1 GTSNPN and CDR2 SVGIG (reference sequence). The CDR3 loop is CAWTGWSTGELFF. In DNA, the CDR3 is TGTGCCTGGACAGGGTGGAGCACCGGGGAGCTGTTTTTT.

The gene calls are TRBV4-1 and TRBJ2-1, with D possibly being TRBD2 (5 bases). The CDR3 sequence is 16 residues long. Trimming pared 1 base from V and 3 bases from J, leaving 13 bases between. Germline values: CDR1 MGHRA, CDR2 YSYEKL. The CDR3 DNA reads TGCGCCAGCAGCCAAGTCTCGGGGAATCTCTACAATGAGCAGTTCTTC. Translated: CASSQVSGNLYNEQFF.

This clone occurred once. The chain uses TRBV30 and TRBJ2-1; 7 bases are a match to TRBD2. V trimming: 2 bases; J trimming: 4 bases; junction bases outside the gene matches: 8. Germline CDR1 is GTSNPN and CDR2 is SVGIG (reference sequence). There are 15 residues in the CDR3. CDR3 sequence reads: CAWSPTNSGYNEQFF. The DNA for the CDR3 is TGTGCCTGGAGTCCCACGAATAGCGGGTACAATGAGCAGTTCTTC.